These T cell receptor beta chains were read from a single sample in a study of breast tumors, draining lymph nodes, adjacent tissues. Via MiXCR, TCRdb re-called the multiplex PCR reads, giving one row per CDR3 protein. The sample holds under 150,000 distinct CDR3 sequences, around 20% seen once. Sample: axillary lymph node tissue. These receptors were obtained from a female donor with breast cancer. Some clones in this sample may be carry-over from other donors' samples. CDR3s include the opening cysteine and the closing phenylalanine or tryptophan. D genes are given only for firm matches. The size field is filled for only some rows; it gives once, few, many or a size class.

j_call v_call d_call clone_size cdr3_aa cdr3_nt
TRBJ1-4 TRBV5-1 . many CASSDGPGTNEKLFF TGCGCCAGCAGCGATGGACCGGGCACTAATGAAAAACTGTTTTTT
TRBJ2-5 TRBV24-1 TRBD2 many CATSDSSIGLASPGTQYF TGTGCCACCAGTGACTCCTCGATTGGACTAGCGAGTCCGGGGACCCAGTACTTC
TRBJ2-4 TRBV10-3 TRBD1 few CAISSPGQGVNIQYF TGTGCCATCAGCTCACCGGGACAGGGTGTAAACATTCAGTACTTC
TRBJ2-7 TRBV5-4 . many CASSLVVGLEQYF TGTGCCAGCAGCTTGGTGGTGGGGTTGGAGCAGTACTTC
TRBJ2-3 TRBV12-5 . . CTSGLRGRDTRYF TGTACTAGTGGTTTAAGGGGGAGGGATACGCGGTATTTT
TRBJ2-7 TRBV28 TRBD2 . CASSSTGGLAGEGYEQYF TGTGCCAGCTCATCAACAGGGGGACTAGCGGGAGAAGGCTACGAGCAGTACTTC
TRBJ2-1 TRBV5-4 . few CASSQRSIPYNEQFF TGTGCCAGCAGCCAACGGAGTATCCCCTACAATGAGCAGTTCTTC
TRBJ2-1 TRBV18 . few CASSPNHEGSLNNEQFF TGTGCCAGCTCACCCAATCACGAGGGGAGTTTAAACAATGAGCAGTTCTTC
TRBJ2-7 TRBV12-3/TRBV12-4 . many CASSPPFQGLDEQYF TGTGCCAGCAGTCCCCCTTTCCAGGGCCTTGACGAGCAGTACTTC
TRBJ2-1 TRBV7-2 TRBD2 many CASSSRPGTSGIYNEQFF TGTGCCAGCAGCTCCCGCCCCGGGACTAGCGGGATTTACAATGAGCAGTTCTTC
TRBJ2-1 TRBV29-1 TRBD2 many CSVDRGTSNEQFF TGCAGCGTTGATCGCGGGACTAGCAATGAGCAGTTCTTC
TRBJ2-2 TRBV6-6 . once CASSYGVGELFF TGTGCCAGCAGTTATGGGGTCGGGGAGCTGTTTTTT
TRBJ1-6 TRBV14 . many CASSQGTAKNSPLHF TGTGCCAGCAGCCAAGGGACAGCAAAGAATTCACCCCTCCACTTT
TRBJ2-5 TRBV20-1 TRBD1 many CSAGRDSPYQETQYF TGCAGTGCGGGTAGGGACAGCCCGTACCAAGAGACCCAGTACTTC
TRBJ2-5 TRBV12-3/TRBV12-4 TRBD2 many CASSGGLTQETQYF TGTGCCAGCAGTGGGGGACTAACCCAAGAGACCCAGTACTTC
TRBJ2-5 TRBV20-1 TRBD2 . CSAKGLAGGLKTQYF TGCAGTGCTAAGGGACTAGCGGGAGGATTGAAGACCCAGTACTTC